This TCR beta chain was identified during a study of neoadjuvant anti-PD-1 for oral cavity cancer. Study information: Patients without progression received a fourth nivolumab dose around day 43, then surgical resection on days 50-56.

Study-wide findings and caveats: Post-treatment tumors with larger preexisting clones showed more shrinkage.

This clone was picked up a small number of times. Its antigen is currently unknown. Two replicates per tumor sample, mostly from approximately 4.6 ug of genomic DNA. The data were produced by immunoSEQ multiplex PCR, yet TCRdb's version contains in-frame clones alone and is incomplete. The sample records over 10,000 clones, about three fifths being singletons. With V trimmed by 6 bases and J by 2 bases, 4 bases remained unmatched. Germline V gene data show CDR1 as SNHLY and CDR2 as FYNNEI. The CDR3 spans 13 residues. The TCR originated in a person aged 35-79 years with oral cavity squamous cell carcinoma. The sequences come from tumor tissue, collected before nivolumab (anti-PD-1) treatment. The chain has TRBV2 and TRBJ2-7; 7 nucleotides line up with TRBD2. The CDR3 protein is CASRGGSAYEQYF. For the CDR3, the DNA is TGTGCCAGCAGGGGGGGGTCGGCCTACGAGCAGTACTTC.